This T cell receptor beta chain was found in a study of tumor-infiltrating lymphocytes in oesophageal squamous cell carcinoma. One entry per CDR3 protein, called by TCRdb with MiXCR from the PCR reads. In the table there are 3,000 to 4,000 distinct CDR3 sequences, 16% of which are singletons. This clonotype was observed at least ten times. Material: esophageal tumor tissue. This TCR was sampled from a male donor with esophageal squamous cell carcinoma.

Here the CDR3 DNA reads TGTGCCAGCTCACAACCGGGGGAAGCTTTCTTT. Translating it yields CASSQPGEAFF. The rearrangement links TRBV18 to TRBJ1-1; unclear D gene. Germline V gene lookup returns CDR1 KGHSH and CDR2 LQKENI. With 4 bases removed from V and 8 bases from J, the gap between germline ends came to 8 bases. The CDR3 is made up of 11 amino acids. Variable domain in full (rest from reference TRBV18 and TRBJ1-1): NAGVMQNPRHLVRRRGQEARLRCSPMKGHSHVYWYRQLPEEGLKFMVYLQKENIIDESGMPKERFSAEFPKEGPSILRIQQVVRGDSAAYFCASSQPGEAFFGQGTRLTVV.